This TCR beta chain was captured by sequencing in a study of shared clonotypes between healthy human individuals. Study-level points and caveats: Among donors, sharing of clonotypes was expected to be affected by sequencing depth. Clonotypes shared by all four sorted-subset donors had higher generation probabilities than non-shared clonotypes.

V lost 5 bases to trimming and J lost 8 bases; unmatched junction nucleotides: 7. Germline loops: CDR1 MNHEY, CDR2 SVGAGI. CDR3 length: 13 residues. Libraries were prepared by immunoSEQ multiplex PCR; TCRdb keeps only in-frame clonotypes and omits some of them. In the table there are 2 million to 2.5 million clones, 90% to 96% of which are singletons. In the case of this clone: Its antigen remains unknown.

This receptor was taken from a man between 18 and 29 years old in good health. The sample was naive CD4+ T cells sorted from blood. Subset defined: CD45RA+ positively selected. The chain has TRBV6-5 and TRBJ1-2, with 8 positions matching TRBD1. In nucleotides, the CDR3 is TGTGCCAGCAGTACTGGACAGGGATGGGGCTACACCTTC. Translated: CASSTGQGWGYTF.